This is a list of T cell receptor beta chains from one sample in a study of T-cell memory formation after mild COVID-19. TCRdb re-analysed the 5' RACE reads in MiXCR, keeping a single row per CDR3 protein. The sample yields about 560,000 distinct CDR3 sequences, under 20% seen once. Sequencing was done on a sample of PBMCs or a T cell subset sorted from them (not recorded which). The receptors were sampled from an adult woman who had mild COVID-19 (a few samples of this study predate the infection). Cell type and time point are not known. The conserved cysteine and the conserved F or W are not part of the CDR3 here. Each record gives: V gene, J gene, CDR3 protein.

>TRBV5-1|TRBJ2-1
ASSPGTGGRGTNNEQF
>TRBV20-1|TRBJ2-3
SARVAGLGDTQY
>TRBV20-1|TRBJ2-1
SARDTGLAETYNEQF
>TRBV6-5|TRBJ2-5
ASSYSGPSQETQY
>TRBV5-1|TRBJ1-2
ASSSRTGGTGYT
>TRBV25-1|TRBJ1-1
ASSEDYRGAAF
>TRBV7-2|TRBJ2-7
ASSLVSGSSYEQY
>TRBV19|TRBJ2-4
ASRTQGTKNIQY
>TRBV6-1|TRBJ2-7
ASDVPGTATISEQY
>TRBV20-1|TRBJ1-1
SASSHTEAF
>TRBV2|TRBJ2-2
ASRTSGTAGELF
>TRBV11-2|TRBJ1-6
ASSTGENSPLH
>TRBV6-2/TRBV6-3|TRBJ1-5
ASSPGTGVYNQPQH
>TRBV2|TRBJ1-2
ASSDPPVNYGYT
>TRBV5-8|TRBJ2-5
ASRTGGARETQY
>TRBV6-2/TRBV6-3|TRBJ2-4
ASGKQTSVKGAKNIQY